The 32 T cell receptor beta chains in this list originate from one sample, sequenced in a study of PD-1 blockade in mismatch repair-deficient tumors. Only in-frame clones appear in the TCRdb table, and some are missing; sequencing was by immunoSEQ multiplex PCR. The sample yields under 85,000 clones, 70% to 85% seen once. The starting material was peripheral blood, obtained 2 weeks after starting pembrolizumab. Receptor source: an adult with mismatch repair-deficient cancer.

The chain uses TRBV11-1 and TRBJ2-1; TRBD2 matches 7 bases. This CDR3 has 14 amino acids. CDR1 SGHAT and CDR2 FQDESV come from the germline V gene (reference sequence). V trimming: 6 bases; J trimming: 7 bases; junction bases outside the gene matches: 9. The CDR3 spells CASSKSGIMNEQFF. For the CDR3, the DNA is TGTGCCAGCAGTAAGAGCGGGATTATGAATGAGCAGTTCTTC.

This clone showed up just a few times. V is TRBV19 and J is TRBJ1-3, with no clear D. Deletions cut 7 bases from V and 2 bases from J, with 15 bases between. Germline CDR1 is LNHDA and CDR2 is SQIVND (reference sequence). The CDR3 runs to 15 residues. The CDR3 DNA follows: TGTGCCAGTAATGGCTGGGGATCTACTGGAAACACCATATATTTT. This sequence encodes CASNGWGSTGNTIYF.

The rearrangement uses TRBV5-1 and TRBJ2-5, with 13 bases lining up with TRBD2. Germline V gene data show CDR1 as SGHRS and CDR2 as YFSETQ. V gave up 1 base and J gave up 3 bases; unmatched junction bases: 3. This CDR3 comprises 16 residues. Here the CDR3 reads CASSLLGLAGEETQYF. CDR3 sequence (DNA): TGCGCCAGCAGCTTGTTAGGACTAGCGGGAGAAGAGACCCAGTACTTC.

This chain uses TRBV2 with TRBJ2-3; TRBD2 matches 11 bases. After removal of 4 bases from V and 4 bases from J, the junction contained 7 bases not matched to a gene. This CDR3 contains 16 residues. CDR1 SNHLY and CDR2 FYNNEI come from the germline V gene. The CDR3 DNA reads TGTGCCAGCAGTGTGGGTAGCGGGAGGGGCCCAGATACGCAGTATTTT. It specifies CASSVGSGRGPDTQYF.

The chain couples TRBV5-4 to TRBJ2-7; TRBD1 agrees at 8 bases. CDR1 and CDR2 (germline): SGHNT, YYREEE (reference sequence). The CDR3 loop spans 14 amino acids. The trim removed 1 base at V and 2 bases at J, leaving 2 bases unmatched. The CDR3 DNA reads TGTGCCAGCAGCTTGACAGGGGGACCCTACGAGCAGTACTTC. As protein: CASSLTGGPYEQYF.

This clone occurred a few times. The CDR3 DNA follows: TGTGCCTGGAGGGTGGAGACCTACGAGCAGTACTTC. This codes for CAWRVETYEQYF. The chain joins TRBV30 to TRBJ2-7; D gene ambiguous. Germline CDR1 reads GTSNPN; CDR2 reads SVGIG (reference sequence). The CDR3 is 12 residues long. The germline V and J ends were trimmed by 3 bases and 2 bases, with 8 bases remaining between them. The full variable domain, rest sourced from reference TRBV30 and TRBJ2-7, is SQTIHQWPATLVQPVGSPLSLECTVEGTSNPNLYWYRQAAGRGLQLLFYSVGIGQISSEVPQNLSASRPQDRQFILSSKKLLLSDSGFYLCAWRVETYEQYFGPGTRLTVT.

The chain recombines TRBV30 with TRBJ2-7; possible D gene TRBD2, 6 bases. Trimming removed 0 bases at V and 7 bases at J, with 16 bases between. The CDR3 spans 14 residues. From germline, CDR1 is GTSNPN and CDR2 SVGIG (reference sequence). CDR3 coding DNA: TGTGCCTGGAGTGTACGGGGGACCCTCTTGGAGCAGTACTTC. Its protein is CAWSVRGTLLEQYF.

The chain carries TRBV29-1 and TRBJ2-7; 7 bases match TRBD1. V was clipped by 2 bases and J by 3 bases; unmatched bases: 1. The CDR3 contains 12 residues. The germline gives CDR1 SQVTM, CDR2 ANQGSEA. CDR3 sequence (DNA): TGCAGCGTTGAAACAGGGGTCTACGAGCAGTACTTC. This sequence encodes CSVETGVYEQYF.

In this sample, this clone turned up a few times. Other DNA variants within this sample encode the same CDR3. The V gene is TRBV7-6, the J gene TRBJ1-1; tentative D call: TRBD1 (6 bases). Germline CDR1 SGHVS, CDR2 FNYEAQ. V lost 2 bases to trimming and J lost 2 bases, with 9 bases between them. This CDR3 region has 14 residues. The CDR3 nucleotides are TGTGCCAGCAGCTTAAACAGGGCAAACACTGAAGCTTTCTTT. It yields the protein CASSLNRANTEAFF.

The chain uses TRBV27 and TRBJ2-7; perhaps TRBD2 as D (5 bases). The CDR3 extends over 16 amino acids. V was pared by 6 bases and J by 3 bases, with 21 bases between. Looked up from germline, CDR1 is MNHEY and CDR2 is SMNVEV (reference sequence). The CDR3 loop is CASSLIAPFPDYEQYF. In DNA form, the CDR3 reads TGTGCCAGCAGCTTGATAGCGCCCTTCCCCGACTACGAGCAGTACTTC.

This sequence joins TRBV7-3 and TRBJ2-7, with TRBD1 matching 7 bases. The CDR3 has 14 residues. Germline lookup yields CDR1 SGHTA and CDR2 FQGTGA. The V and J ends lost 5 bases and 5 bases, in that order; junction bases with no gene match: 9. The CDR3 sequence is CASSPSGTVHEQYF. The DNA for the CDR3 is TGTGCCAGCAGCCCCTCCGGGACAGTCCACGAGCAGTACTTC.

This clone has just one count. The CDR3 protein is CASSTDRDRYGYTF. CDR3 in DNA: TGTGCCAGTAGTACCGACAGGGATCGTTATGGCTACACCTTC. The V gene is TRBV19, the J gene TRBJ1-2, with 7 bases that match TRBD1. The CDR3 runs 14 residues. Per the germline V gene, CDR1 is LNHDA and CDR2 is SQIVND (reference sequence). Trimming took 4 bases from V and 5 from J; bases not matched to a gene: 7.

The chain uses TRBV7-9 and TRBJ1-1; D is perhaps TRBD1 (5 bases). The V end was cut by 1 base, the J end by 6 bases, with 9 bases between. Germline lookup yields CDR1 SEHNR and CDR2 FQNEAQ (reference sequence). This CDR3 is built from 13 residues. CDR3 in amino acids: CASSLEWGAEAFF. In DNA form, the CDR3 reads TGTGCCAGCAGCTTAGAGTGGGGGGCTGAAGCTTTCTTT.

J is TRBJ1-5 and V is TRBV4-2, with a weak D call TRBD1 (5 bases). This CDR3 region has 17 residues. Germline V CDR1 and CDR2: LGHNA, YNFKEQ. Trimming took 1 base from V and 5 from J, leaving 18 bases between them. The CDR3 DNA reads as TGTGCCAGCAGCCAAGTTTCGGAAGACAGCTACTATCAGCCCCAGCATTTT. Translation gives CASSQVSEDSYYQPQHF.

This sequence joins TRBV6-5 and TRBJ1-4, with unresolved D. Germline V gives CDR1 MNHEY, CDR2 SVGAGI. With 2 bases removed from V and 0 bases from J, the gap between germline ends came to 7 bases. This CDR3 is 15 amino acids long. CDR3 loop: CASSYGIATNEKLFF. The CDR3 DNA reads TGTGCCAGCAGTTACGGGATCGCAACTAATGAAAAACTGTTTTTT.

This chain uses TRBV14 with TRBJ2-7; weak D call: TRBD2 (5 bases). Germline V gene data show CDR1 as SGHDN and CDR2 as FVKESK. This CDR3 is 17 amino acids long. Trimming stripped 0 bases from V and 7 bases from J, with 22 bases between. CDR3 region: CASSQDHMGRWSGEQYF. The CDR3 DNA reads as TGTGCCAGCAGCCAAGATCACATGGGCAGGTGGTCGGGAGAGCAGTACTTC.

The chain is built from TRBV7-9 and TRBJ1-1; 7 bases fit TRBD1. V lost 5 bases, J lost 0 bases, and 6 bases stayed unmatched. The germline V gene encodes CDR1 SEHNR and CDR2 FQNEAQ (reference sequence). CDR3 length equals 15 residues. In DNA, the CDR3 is TGTGCCAGCAGCCCTCCGACAGGGATGAACACTGAAGCTTTCTTT. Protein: CASSPPTGMNTEAFF.

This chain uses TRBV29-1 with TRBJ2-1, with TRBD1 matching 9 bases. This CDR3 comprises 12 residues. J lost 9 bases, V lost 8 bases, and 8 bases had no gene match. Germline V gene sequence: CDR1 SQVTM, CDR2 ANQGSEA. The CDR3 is CSHRTGDGEQFF. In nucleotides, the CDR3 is TGCAGCCATCGGACAGGGGACGGTGAGCAGTTCTTC.

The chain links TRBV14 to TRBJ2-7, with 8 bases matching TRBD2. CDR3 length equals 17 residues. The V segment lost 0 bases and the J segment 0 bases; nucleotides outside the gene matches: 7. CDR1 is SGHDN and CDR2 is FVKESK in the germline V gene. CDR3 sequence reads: CASSQEYGLALSYEQYF. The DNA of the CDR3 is TGTGCCAGCAGCCAAGAATACGGACTAGCCCTCTCCTACGAGCAGTACTTC.

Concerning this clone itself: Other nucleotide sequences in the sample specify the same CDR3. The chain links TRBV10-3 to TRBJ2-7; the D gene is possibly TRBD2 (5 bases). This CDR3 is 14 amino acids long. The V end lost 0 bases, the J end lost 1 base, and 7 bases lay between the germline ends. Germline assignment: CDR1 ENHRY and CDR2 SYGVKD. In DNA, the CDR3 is TGTGCCATCAGTGAGTCGACGGGATCCTACGAGCAGTACTTC. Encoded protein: CAISESTGSYEQYF.

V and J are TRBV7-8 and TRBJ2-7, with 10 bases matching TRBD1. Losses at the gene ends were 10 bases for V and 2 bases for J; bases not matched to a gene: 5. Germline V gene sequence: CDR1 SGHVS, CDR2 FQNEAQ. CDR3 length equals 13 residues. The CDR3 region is CATRDRGTYEQYF. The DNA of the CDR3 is TGTGCCACCCGGGACAGGGGCACCTACGAGCAGTACTTC.

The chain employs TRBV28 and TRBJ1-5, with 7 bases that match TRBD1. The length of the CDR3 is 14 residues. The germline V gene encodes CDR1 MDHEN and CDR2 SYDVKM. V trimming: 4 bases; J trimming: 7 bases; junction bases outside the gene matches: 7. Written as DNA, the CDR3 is TGTGCCAGCAGTTCCCCAGACAGGGTCCAGCCCCAGCATTTT. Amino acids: CASSSPDRVQPQHF.

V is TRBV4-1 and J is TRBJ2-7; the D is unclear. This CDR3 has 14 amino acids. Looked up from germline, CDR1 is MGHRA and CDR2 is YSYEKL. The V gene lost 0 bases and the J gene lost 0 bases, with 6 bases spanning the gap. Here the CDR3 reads CASSQDSYSYEQYF. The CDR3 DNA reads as TGCGCCAGCAGCCAAGACTCGTACTCCTACGAGCAGTACTTC.

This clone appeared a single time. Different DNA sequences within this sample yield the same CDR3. DNA for the CDR3: TGTGCCAGCAGGCTCCGGAGCTCTTACAATGAGCAGTTCTTC. It yields the protein CASRLRSSYNEQFF. The rearrangement uses TRBV6-5 and TRBJ2-1; D gene ambiguous. Trimming pared 6 bases from V and 4 bases from J, leaving 13 bases between. Germline loops: CDR1 MNHEY, CDR2 SVGAGI. The CDR3 is made up of 14 amino acids.

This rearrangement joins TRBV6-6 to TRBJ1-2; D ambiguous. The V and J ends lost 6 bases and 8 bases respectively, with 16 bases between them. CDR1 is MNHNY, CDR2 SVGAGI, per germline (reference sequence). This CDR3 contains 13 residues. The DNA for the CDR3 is TGTGCCAGCAGCCAGTTGCAGACGGGAGGCTACACCTTC. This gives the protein CASSQLQTGGYTF.

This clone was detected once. CDR3 sequence reads: CASSLVGLNTGELFF. CDR3 nucleotide sequence: TGTGCCAGCAGCTTGGTGGGACTGAACACCGGGGAGCTGTTTTTT. The chain is built from TRBV5-4 and TRBJ2-2; the D gene is possibly TRBD2 (6 bases). Germline V gene data show CDR1 as SGHNT and CDR2 as YYREEE (reference sequence). Deletions cut 0 bases from V and 1 base from J, with 7 bases between. This CDR3 spans 15 amino acids.

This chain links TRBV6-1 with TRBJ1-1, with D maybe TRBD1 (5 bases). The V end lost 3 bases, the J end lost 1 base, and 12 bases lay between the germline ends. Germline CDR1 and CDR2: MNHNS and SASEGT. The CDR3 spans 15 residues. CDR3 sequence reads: CASSDPEGWNTEAFF. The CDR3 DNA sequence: TGTGCCAGCAGTGACCCCGAGGGGTGGAACACTGAAGCTTTCTTT.

The CDR3 loop is CASSLSQASTYEQYF. DNA of the CDR3: TGTGCCAGCAGTTTGTCCCAGGCCTCTACCTACGAGCAGTACTTC. The genes are TRBV27 and TRBJ2-7; no clear D gene. The germline gives CDR1 MNHEY, CDR2 SMNVEV (reference sequence). CDR3 size: 15 residues. Trimming shortened V by 3 bases and J by 2 bases, and 14 bases separated the two germline ends.

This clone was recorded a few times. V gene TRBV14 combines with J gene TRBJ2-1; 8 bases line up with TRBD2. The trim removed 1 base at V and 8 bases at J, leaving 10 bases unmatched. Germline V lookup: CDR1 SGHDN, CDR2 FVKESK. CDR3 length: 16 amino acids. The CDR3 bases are TGTGCCAGCAGCCAAGTTGGAAGCGGGAGTCTCCATGAGCAGTTCTTC. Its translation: CASSQVGSGSLHEQFF.

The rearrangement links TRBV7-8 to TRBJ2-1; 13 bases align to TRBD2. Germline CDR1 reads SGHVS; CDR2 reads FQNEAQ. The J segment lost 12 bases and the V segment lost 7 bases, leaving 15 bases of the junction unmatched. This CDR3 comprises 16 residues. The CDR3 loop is CASTHGLAGESPGQFF. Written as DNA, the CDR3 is TGTGCCAGCACCCATGGACTAGCGGGAGAGAGCCCTGGGCAGTTCTTC.

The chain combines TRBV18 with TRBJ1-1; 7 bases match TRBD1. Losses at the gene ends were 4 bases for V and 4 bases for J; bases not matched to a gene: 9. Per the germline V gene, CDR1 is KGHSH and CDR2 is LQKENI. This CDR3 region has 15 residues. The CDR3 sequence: CASSLEQGKGTEAFF. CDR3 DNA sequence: TGTGCCAGCTCACTTGAACAGGGGAAGGGCACTGAAGCTTTCTTT.

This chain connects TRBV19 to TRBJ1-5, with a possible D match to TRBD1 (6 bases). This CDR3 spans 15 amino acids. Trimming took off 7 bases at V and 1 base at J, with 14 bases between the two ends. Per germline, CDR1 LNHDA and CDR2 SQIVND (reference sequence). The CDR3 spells CASIGGTLSNQPQHF. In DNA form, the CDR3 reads TGTGCCAGTATAGGGGGGACCTTAAGCAATCAGCCCCAGCATTTT.